The present entry profiles one T cell receptor beta chain with its context. Every contributor of samples was a Caucasian grown-up residing in Nashville, Tennessee. This sample is part of a study of shared clonotypes between healthy human individuals. V lost 5 bases, J lost 1 base, and 3 bases stayed unmatched. The length of the CDR3 is 14 residues. Per the germline V gene, CDR1 is ENHRY and CDR2 is SYGVKD. In the original analysis: Junction-only sequences without quality scores were provided by ImmunoSEQ, so filtering was different. Profiling relied on immunoSEQ multiplex PCR, and the TCRdb table lists in-frame clones only, not all of them. V and J calls and clone size are as listed in that table; D and trimming were resolved from the DNA. The table records roughly 2.4 million clones, 90% to 96% of them present only once.

The source is a man aged 18-30 years in good health. Input material: naive CD4+ T cells sorted from blood. The subset: CD45RA+ positively selected. The rearrangement links TRBV10-3 to TRBJ2-3; TRBD1 matches 7 bases. The CDR3 DNA reads as TGTGCCATCAGTAAAGGGGGCGGCACAGATACGCAGTATTTT. Translation: CAISKGGGTDTQYF.